Listed below are T cell receptor beta chains from one sample, sequenced in a study of neoadjuvant anti-PD-1 for oral cavity cancer. The repertoire was sequenced with immunoSEQ multiplex PCR; TCRdb's copy has only in-frame clones and lacks some. Counted here are about 14,000 clones, roughly 73% occurring once; the ten biggest clones make up less than 3%. The sequencing here drew on PBMCs, taken before nivolumab (anti-PD-1) treatment. The receptor set was obtained from a person between 35 and 79 years old with oral cavity squamous cell carcinoma. Each CDR3 is given with its conserved first and last residue. A D gene is named only where the DNA matches it firmly. Clone sizes are given selectively: once, few, many, or a class where the clone is expanded.

NA	NA	TRBV7-9	TRBJ2-7	CASAPGRGSYEQYF	TGTGCCAGCGCTCCCGGAAGAGGGTCCTACGAGCAGTACTTC
NA	NA	TRBV7-2	TRBJ1-5	CASSLRQVNQPQHF	TGTGCCAGCAGCCTTCGACAGGTCAATCAGCCCCAGCATTTT
NA	NA	TRBV5-1	TRBJ1-2	CASSWAGDGYTF	TGCGCCAGCAGCTGGGCAGGGGATGGCTACACCTTC
TRBD2	NA	TRBV5-4	TRBJ2-1	CASSLESGRAGNEQFF	TGTGCCAGCAGCTTGGAATCTGGGAGGGCCGGCAATGAGCAGTTCTTC
TRBD2	NA	TRBV4-2	TRBJ2-1	CASSQGSSGSWNEQFF	TGTGCCAGCAGCCAAGGTTCTAGCGGGAGTTGGAATGAGCAGTTCTTC
NA	NA	TRBV5-6	TRBJ2-3	CASSLPASTDTQYF	TGTGCCAGCAGCTTGCCAGCTAGCACAGATACGCAGTATTTT
NA	NA	TRBV5-1	TRBJ2-2	CASSFLTANTGELFF	TGCGCCAGCAGCTTTTTGACAGCGAACACCGGGGAGCTGTTTTTT
NA	NA	TRBV6-5	TRBJ1-1	CASRAPGNTEAFF	TGTGCCAGCAGGGCACCGGGCAACACTGAAGCTTTCTTT
NA	NA	TRBV5-1	TRBJ2-2	CASIRDANTGELFF	TGCGCCTCGATAAGGGACGCGAATACCGGGGAGCTGTTTTTT
NA	NA	TRBV4-2	TRBJ2-2	CASSQGRRELFF	TGTGCCAGCAGCCAGGGGCGCCGGGAGCTGTTTTTT
NA	NA	TRBV30	TRBJ1-2	CAWSWWGRGYGYTF	TGTGCCTGGAGTTGGTGGGGGCGCGGGTATGGCTACACCTTC
NA	few	TRBV6-5	TRBJ1-3	CASRHPGDTIYF	TGTGCCAGCAGACACCCAGGTGACACCATATATTTT
NA	NA	TRBV6-1	TRBJ1-2	CASSLSQGGGYTF	TGTGCCAGCTCTCTTTCGCAGGGTGGAGGCTACACCTTC
TRBD1	NA	TRBV5-1	TRBJ1-1	CASSFRTGDEAFF	TGCGCCAGCAGCTTTAGGACAGGGGACGAGGCTTTCTTT